Listed below are T cell receptor beta chains from one sample, sequenced in a study of cytotoxic CD8 clonotypes in ibrutinib-treated CLL. TCRdb keeps only in-frame clones here, not all; method: immunoSEQ multiplex PCR. The table records fewer than 100,000 clones, 70% to 80% of them present only once. The sequencing here drew on PBMCs, taken after 12 months of ibrutinib treatment. The source of these receptors is a human donor with chronic lymphocytic leukemia. Each CDR3 is given with its conserved first and last residue.

j_gene | v_gene | CDR3aa
TRBJ1-2 | TRBV19 | CASSIGRRMGYTF
TRBJ2-7 | TRBV18 | CASSERGSSYEQYF
TRBJ2-1 | TRBV7-3 | CASSLDALNEQFF
TRBJ2-7 | TRBV7-9 | CASSLGGDEQYF
TRBJ2-7 | TRBV7-3 | CASSFGPTYEQYF
TRBJ1-4 | TRBV28 | CATTGTGVATNEKLFF
TRBJ2-3 | TRBV5-8 | CASSLGQGAGATQYF
TRBJ2-7 | TRBV19 | CASSKTDPYEGQYF
TRBJ2-2 | TRBV7-3 | CASSPTVGGGGELFF
TRBJ1-2 | TRBV28 | CASRAGFLVGGYTF
TRBJ2-5 | TRBV9 | CASSGQGAAGTQYF
TRBJ1-1 | TRBV14 | CASSQASPGASTEAFF
TRBJ2-1 | TRBV2 | CASTGGPGEQFF
TRBJ1-5 | TRBV21-1 | CASNRDRVADQPQHF
TRBJ1-5 | TRBV28 | CASSAPSATDQPQHF
TRBJ1-1 | TRBV19 | CASSSFGTEAFF
TRBJ2-7 | TRBV27 | CASRKTSGGPPWWYF
TRBJ1-5 | TRBV7-8 | CASSLAAQGWQPQHF
TRBJ2-2 | TRBV6-5 | CASRAGSSNTGELFF
TRBJ1-2 | TRBV6-5 | CASKGPYGYTF
TRBJ1-1 | TRBV29-1 | CSGGAGTEAFF
TRBJ2-5 | TRBV7-2 | CASSFPTSGETQYF
TRBJ2-5 | TRBV18 | CASSPPGLAKETQYF
TRBJ2-5 | TRBV10-3 | CAIRPSVGGQETQYF
TRBJ2-7 | TRBV18 | CASSAGQGGYEQYF
TRBJ2-1 | TRBV25-1 | CASSKLHLGLGEQFF
TRBJ1-2 | TRBV6-6 | CASSPGPYGYTF
TRBJ2-7 | TRBV6-5 | CASSYGAGADEQYF
TRBJ1-3 | TRBV6-5 | CASSPGPSGNTIYF
TRBJ1-2 | TRBV7-2 | CASSSQGARGGGYTF
TRBJ2-7 | TRBV27 | CASRPGQGMGEQYF
TRBJ2-2 | TRBV4-2 | CASSQAPSNTGELFF
TRBJ2-7 | TRBV5-1 | CASTGGYEQYF
TRBJ2-7 | TRBV18 | CASSPQGPRGEEYF
TRBJ1-1 | TRBV6-5 | CASSYWAGMNTEAFF
TRBJ2-1 | TRBV11-1 | CASSTHPGSEQFF
TRBJ1-1 | TRBV18 | CASSPAGGTEAFF
TRBJ1-1 | TRBV14 | CASSQELGVPEAFF
TRBJ2-2 | TRBV7-3 | CASSPQAGGELFF
TRBJ2-3 | TRBV6-1 | CASSPEGGRTQYF
TRBJ1-4 | TRBV6-1 | CASNGVRLEKLFF
TRBJ1-3 | TRBV7-2 | CASSLGGEWDTIYF
TRBJ1-1 | TRBV9 | CASSVVKTANTEAFF
TRBJ1-6 | TRBV6-5 | CATTPGDRYNSPLHF
TRBJ2-5 | TRBV7-2 | CASSPGSDRETQYF
TRBJ2-2 | TRBV5-1 | CASSLEAGRGTGELFF
TRBJ2-7 | TRBV27 | CASSAPGQGAYEQYF
TRBJ1-3 | TRBV5-6 | CASSLPGAGNTIYF
TRBJ2-5 | TRBV5-1 | CASSLGGLVFRETQYF
TRBJ2-1 | TRBV29-1 | CSVEDGRTHYNEQFF
TRBJ1-1 | TRBV4-2 | CASSQVGAGGSEAFF
TRBJ1-4 | TRBV4-2 | CASSHRSGHNEKLFF
TRBJ1-2 | TRBV20-1 | CSARGGDGYTF
TRBJ2-5 | TRBV6-4 | CASSEGVAGVGGTQYF
TRBJ2-7 | TRBV7-6 | CASSRSTGTRQYF
TRBJ2-7 | TRBV27 | CASSLRFEAVAAYEQYF
TRBJ1-6 | TRBV7-9 | CASSQGRVAPLHF
TRBJ2-7 | TRBV6-6 | CASSYGGPDSYEQYF
TRBJ1-1 | TRBV11-2 | CASSAVQGLNTEAFF
TRBJ1-5 | TRBV28 | CATHGGVEGLGQPQHF